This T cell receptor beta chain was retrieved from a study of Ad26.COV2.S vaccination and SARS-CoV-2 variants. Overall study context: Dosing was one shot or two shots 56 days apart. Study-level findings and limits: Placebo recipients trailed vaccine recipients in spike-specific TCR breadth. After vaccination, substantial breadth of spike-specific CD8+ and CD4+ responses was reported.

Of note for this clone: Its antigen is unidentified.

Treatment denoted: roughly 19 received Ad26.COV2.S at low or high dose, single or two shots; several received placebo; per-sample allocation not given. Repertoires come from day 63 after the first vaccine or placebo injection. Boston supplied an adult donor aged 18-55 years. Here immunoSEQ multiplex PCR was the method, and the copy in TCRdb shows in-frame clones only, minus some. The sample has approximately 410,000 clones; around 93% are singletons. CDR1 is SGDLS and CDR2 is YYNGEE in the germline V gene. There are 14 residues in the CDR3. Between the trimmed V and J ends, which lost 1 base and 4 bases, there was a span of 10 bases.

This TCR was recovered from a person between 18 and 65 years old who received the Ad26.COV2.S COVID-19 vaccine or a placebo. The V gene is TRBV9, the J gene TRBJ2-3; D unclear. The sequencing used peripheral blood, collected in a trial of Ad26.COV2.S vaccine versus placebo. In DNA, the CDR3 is TGTGCCAGCAGCGTAACGGAAGTAGCAGATACGCAGTATTTT. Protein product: CASSVTEVADTQYF.